This passage covers 22 T cell receptor beta chains from one sample sequenced in a study of monozygotic twins with inflammatory bowel disease. TCRdb processed the 5' RACE reads again and assigns one entry to each CDR3 protein, with no DNA. The specimen's table records 200,000 to 250,000 distinct CDR3 sequences. The source material was blood. The receptors stem from a human donor with ulcerative colitis or Crohn's disease, or a healthy co-twin of an affected twin (not recorded which).

The chain uses TRBV7-2 and TRBJ2-7; the D call of TRBD2 rests on TCRdb alone, since no DNA is present to check it. The CDR3 runs 15 residues. Germline loops: CDR1 SGHTA, CDR2 FQGNSA. The CDR3 spells CASSLARALSYEQYF.

The chain links TRBV12-3 or TRBV12-4 to TRBJ2-7. This CDR3 comprises 13 residues. The CDR3 sequence is CASSPKWGYEQYF.

CDR3 in amino acids: CASQTRDRGSVETQYF. V usage is TRBV6-1 and J usage is TRBJ2-5; with no DNA, the TCRdb D assignment of TRBD1 cannot be verified. Germline CDR1 reads MNHNS; CDR2 reads SASEGT. CDR3 length: 16 residues.

V and J are TRBV7-9 and TRBJ2-5; the D gene TCRdb calls, TRBD1, cannot be checked with no DNA. This CDR3 is 15 amino acids long. The germline V gene has CDR1 SEHNR and CDR2 FQNEAQ (reference sequence). The CDR3 loop is CASSLTPEPGETQYF.

The chain carries TRBV7-3 and TRBJ2-2; the TRBD1 assignment by TCRdb is unverifiable without DNA. The V gene's germline CDR1 is SGHTA and CDR2 FQGTGA. This CDR3 is 18 amino acids long. The CDR3 is CASSLRPPGTGYTGELFF. The full variable domain, in which reference TRBV7-3 and TRBJ2-2 provide the parts outside the CDR3, is GAGVSQTPSNKVTEKGKYVELRCDPISGHTALYWYRQSLGQGPEFLIYFQGTGAADDSGLPNDRFFAVRPEGSVSTLKIQRTERGDSAVYLCASSLRPPGTGYTGELFFGEGSRLTVL.

The V and J genes are TRBV25-1 and TRBJ1-2; TCRdb selects TRBD1, and the lack of DNA leaves this call unchecked. The CDR3 runs to 13 residues. Looked up from germline, CDR1 is MGHDK and CDR2 is SYGVNS. This chain's CDR3 is CASSDSHGQAEAF.

The chain uses TRBV7-2 and TRBJ1-4; as DNA is missing, the TRBD1 call by TCRdb cannot be tested. This CDR3 contains 15 residues. Per germline, CDR1 SGHTA and CDR2 FQGNSA. This CDR3 is CASSVTGTTNEKLFF. Full variable domain (rest looked up from reference TRBV7-2 and TRBJ1-4): GAGVSQSPSNKVTEKGKDVELRCDPISGHTALYWYRQSLGQGLEFLIYFQGNSAPDKSGLPSDRFSAERTGGSVSTLTIQRTQQEDSAVYLCASSVTGTTNEKLFFGSGTQLSVL.

V and J are TRBV11-1 and TRBJ2-3; TCRdb picks TRBD1, but there is no DNA to check that call. The length of the CDR3 is 19 residues. Germline loops: CDR1 SGHAT, CDR2 FQDESV (reference sequence). The CDR3 spells CASSSPAPSGQDYTDTQYF.

V and J are TRBV6-2 or TRBV6-3 and TRBJ2-7; the D call of TRBD1 rests on TCRdb alone, since no DNA is present to check it. CDR1 MNHEY and CDR2 SVGEGT come from the germline V gene. The CDR3 contains 13 residues. CDR3 amino acids: CASSHTGNYEQYF.

The rearrangement joins TRBV19 to TRBJ2-3. CDR3 size: 14 residues. CDR1 LNHDA and CDR2 SQIVND come from the germline V gene (reference sequence). The CDR3 here is CASSIDVATDTQYF.

The chain recombines TRBV6-1 with TRBJ2-1; TCRdb names TRBD2, which stays unverified in the absence of DNA. CDR3 length: 16 amino acids. Germline loops: CDR1 MNHNS, CDR2 SASEGT. This CDR3 reads CASSPAGTSVYNEQFF.

This sequence joins TRBV19 and TRBJ2-3; the D call of TRBD1 rests on TCRdb alone, since no DNA is present to check it. The CDR3 has 16 residues. Germline CDR1 reads LNHDA; CDR2 reads SQIVND (reference sequence). CDR3 amino acids: CASTDAGEVSTDTQYF.

The genes are TRBV10-3 and TRBJ2-3; TCRdb gives TRBD2 as the D gene, but with no DNA this cannot be confirmed. The CDR3 is 15 residues long. The V gene's germline CDR1 is ENHRY and CDR2 SYGVKD. The CDR3 region is CAISEYGGPGDTQYF.

The chain is built from TRBV7-2 and TRBJ1-1; absent DNA, TCRdb's TRBD1 call cannot be checked. Germline assignment: CDR1 SGHTA and CDR2 FQGNSA. CDR3 length: 14 amino acids. This CDR3 is CASSIFRGGEEAFF. The variable domain in full, with the rest retrieved from reference TRBV7-2 and TRBJ1-1, is GAGVSQSPSNKVTEKGKDVELRCDPISGHTALYWYRQSLGQGLEFLIYFQGNSAPDKSGLPSDRFSAERTGGSVSTLTIQRTQQEDSAVYLCASSIFRGGEEAFFGQGTRLTVV.

This chain uses TRBV29-1 with TRBJ2-7; the D call of TRBD2 rests on TCRdb alone, since no DNA is present to check it. The length of the CDR3 is 15 residues. The germline gives CDR1 SQVTM, CDR2 ANQGSEA. The CDR3 loop is CSVASGTSGTYEQYF.

V and J are TRBV29-1 and TRBJ2-5; absent DNA, TCRdb's TRBD1 call cannot be checked. In germline, CDR1 is SQVTM, CDR2 ANQGSEA. This CDR3 region has 13 residues. The CDR3 sequence is CSARTVLKETQYF. Together with reference TRBV29-1 and TRBJ2-5, the CDR3 gives the full variable domain: SAVISQKPSRDICQRGTSLTIQCQVDSQVTMMFWYRQQPGQSLTLIATANQGSEATYESGFVIDKFPISRPNLTFSTLTVSNMSPEDSSIYLCSARTVLKETQYFGPGTRLLVL.

The chain uses TRBV5-1 and TRBJ2-6; TCRdb returns TRBD1, unconfirmable since there is no DNA. This CDR3 is built from 16 residues. The germline V gene encodes CDR1 SGHRS and CDR2 YFSETQ. This chain's CDR3 is CASSGGAASGANVLTF.

The CDR3 sequence: CASSQGGAPTGELFF. The chain joins TRBV7-9 to TRBJ2-2; TCRdb lists TRBD1, though no DNA is available to test this call. Per germline, CDR1 SEHNR and CDR2 FQNEAQ (reference sequence). The CDR3 sequence is 15 residues long.

The chain joins TRBV6-6 to TRBJ2-4. The CDR3 covers 14 residues. Looked up from germline, CDR1 is MNHNY and CDR2 is SVGAGI (reference sequence). CDR3 loop: CASSYSRIGNIQYF.

The V gene is TRBV6-6, the J gene TRBJ2-7; TCRdb's D call of TRBD2 is untestable without DNA. Germline CDR1 is MNHNY and CDR2 is SVGAGI (reference sequence). The CDR3 totals 14 residues. This CDR3 is CASSFDMSGPEQYF.

V and J are TRBV9 and TRBJ2-7. Germline lookup yields CDR1 SGDLS and CDR2 YYNGEE. The CDR3 is 14 residues long. CDR3 loop: CASSPQQNSYEQYF.

The chain couples TRBV5-5 to TRBJ1-1. Germline CDR1 is SGHKS and CDR2 is YYEKEE (reference sequence). The CDR3 spans 15 residues. CDR3 sequence reads: CASSLSSGVNTEAFF.